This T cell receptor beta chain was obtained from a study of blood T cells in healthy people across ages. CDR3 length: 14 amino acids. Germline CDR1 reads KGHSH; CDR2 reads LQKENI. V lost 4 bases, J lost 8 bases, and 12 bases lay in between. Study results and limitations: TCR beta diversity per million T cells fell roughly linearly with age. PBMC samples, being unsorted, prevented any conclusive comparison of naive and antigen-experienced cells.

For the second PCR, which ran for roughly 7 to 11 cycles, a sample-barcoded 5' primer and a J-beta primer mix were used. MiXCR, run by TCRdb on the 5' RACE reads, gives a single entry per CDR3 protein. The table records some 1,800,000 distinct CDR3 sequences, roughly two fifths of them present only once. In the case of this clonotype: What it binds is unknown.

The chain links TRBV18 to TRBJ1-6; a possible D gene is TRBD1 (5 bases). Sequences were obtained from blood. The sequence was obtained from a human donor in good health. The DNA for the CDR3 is TGTGCCAGCTCACAAGGGGTTCTCGATTCACCCCTCCACTTT. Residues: CASSQGVLDSPLHF.